In its sample, the clone carrying this T cell receptor beta chain was seen once. What it binds is not known. The assay was immunoSEQ multiplex PCR, and TCRdb's table has in-frame clones only and misses some. The sample records more than 65,000 clones, 88% being singletons. Germline values: CDR1 SGHRS, CDR2 YFSETQ. Trimming at V came to 4 bases and at J to 6 bases, leaving 7 bases not matched to a gene. The CDR3 loop spans 14 amino acids. These data originate in a study of OX40 agonist ivuxolimab in advanced cancers. Study-level information: Dose-escalation patients were diagnosed with hepatocellular carcinoma, melanoma, renal cell cancer or head and neck cancer. General study findings and limits: At 0.1 to 3.0 mg/kg, CD4+ and CD8+ blood T cells expanded clonally by week 6.

The source was CD4+ or CD8+ T cells sorted from blood, collected in a trial of the OX40 agonist ivuxolimab. The TCR was taken from an adult with an advanced solid tumor such as melanoma, head and neck, liver or kidney cancer. The genes are TRBV5-1 and TRBJ1-2; TRBD1 aligns across 9 bases. As DNA, the CDR3 is TGCGCCAGCAGCCCGTCACAGGGGGCAGATGGCTACACCTTC. As protein: CASSPSQGADGYTF.